This T cell receptor (beta chain) was observed in a study of spatial heterogeneity in lung cancer. Specified time point: sample taken at primary tumor resection. The donors were 72 patients with non-small cell lung cancer that was early-stage and untreated. In each case, whole RNA from tumor, nontumor lung or frozen PBMC was sequenced unsorted. Regarding this clonotype: Antigen: not known.

TCRdb reanalysed the 5' RACE reads using MiXCR and keeps one entry per CDR3 protein. The sample lists 90,000 to 95,000 distinct CDR3 sequences; around 12% were seen once. Study-level results: Follow-up blood showed ubiquitous expanded tumor TCRs less than blood at resection did.

Germline CDR1 and CDR2: SNHLY and FYNNEI. V trimming: 4 bases; J trimming: 6 bases; junction bases outside the gene matches: 7. The CDR3 runs to 16 residues. The input for sequencing was PBMCs, taken at surgery. This clonotype was obtained from a male donor with early-stage non-small cell lung cancer. This chain connects TRBV2 to TRBJ2-4; 12 bases map to TRBD2. The chain's CDR3 is CASSGTSGRRGNIQYF. In nucleotides, the CDR3 is TGTGCCAGCAGTGGAACTAGCGGGAGGCGGGGAAACATTCAGTACTTC.